This paragraph reports one TCR beta chain. The antigen remains undetermined. Germline lookup yields CDR1 SGDLS and CDR2 YYNGEE. Trimming stripped 0 bases from V and 1 base from J, with 4 bases between. The CDR3 has 13 amino acids. This entry is derived from a study of cytomegalovirus exposure and HLA in healthy donors. Broader study findings: The productive fraction for most TCR beta V segments was about 87% or about 30% in an earlier analysis. Association with HLA alleles at 0.05 false discovery rate was found for 15,000 or so TCR beta sequences in a later analysis.

PCR primers comprised 60 Vbeta and 13 Jbeta primers. Measured with immunoSEQ multiplex PCR; TCRdb has only the in-frame clones, and not every one. The sample holds 95,000 to 150,000 clones, under 85% seen once. This chain uses TRBV9 with TRBJ1-1; D unclear. The receptor comes from a woman between 45 and 65 years old in good health and CMV-seropositive. Sequencing used PBMCs. CDR3 DNA sequence: TGTGCCAGCAGCGTAGAACAGAACACTGAAGCTTTCTTT. Translated, it gives CASSVEQNTEAFF.